This T cell receptor (beta chain) was documented in a study of T cells in Graves' hyperthyroidism and ophthalmopathy. Findings and limits, study-wide: Most thyroid clonotypes with frequency above 0.001 were detected in blood.

Template material for amplifying TCR beta CDR3 regions consisted of RNA transcripts. TCR CDR3 underwent first-round RT-PCR with the HTBI primer set. Using its own MiXCR run on the multiplex PCR reads, TCRdb lists one record per CDR3 protein. The repertoire holds roughly 350,000 distinct CDR3 sequences, with roughly 15% as singletons. Among ophthalmopathy patients, the Clinical Activity Score reached at least 3, the NOSPECS grade reached at least 4, and duration remained under 3 months. Those patients with uncontrolled infection, other autoimmune disease, pregnancy or lactation were excluded. PBMCs were sourced from less than 13 ml fresh peripheral blood. This CDR3 is 17 amino acids long. V shed 0 bases and J 4 bases; nucleotides not matched to a gene: 2. Germline loops: CDR1 PRHDT, CDR2 FYEKMQ (reference sequence). This clonotype was observed at least ten times. What it recognizes is unknown.

The sequenced material came from blood. The chain carries TRBV13 and TRBJ2-1; 14 bases map to TRBD2. The sequence was collected from a woman in her 30s with Graves' ophthalmopathy. CDR3 bases: TGTGCCAGCAGCTTAGGGACTAGCGGGGGGGCTTACAATGAGCAGTTCTTC. It yields the protein CASSLGTSGGAYNEQFF. The full variable domain, in which reference TRBV13 and TRBJ2-1 provide the parts outside the CDR3, is AAGVIQSPRHLIKEKRETATLKCYPIPRHDTVYWYQQGPGQDPQFLISFYEKMQSDKGSIPDRFSAQQFSDYHSELNMSSLELGDSALYFCASSLGTSGGAYNEQFFGPGTRLTVL.